This T cell receptor (beta chain) stems from a study of blood T cell repertoires in COVID-19. Study information: Whether acute or convalescent, the COVID-19 samples came from the United States, Italy and Spain. T cells, B-cell-depleted T cells, or PBMCs provided the cDNA or gDNA that served as material.

The CDR3 runs to 15 residues. Germline V gives CDR1 SGHTA, CDR2 FQGNSA. The V end was cut by 2 bases, the J end by 4 bases, with 14 bases between. Original data processing: Estimates of nucleated cell counts were drawn from the amplification of reference gene primers. TCRdb's copy holds only in-frame clones and misses some; the assay was immunoSEQ multiplex PCR. V and J calls and clone size are copied from that table; D and trimming were computed from the DNA. The data show tens of thousands of clones, with about 87% seen just once and over 1.2% held by the top ten. This clone was seen a handful of times.

This chain joins TRBV7-2 and TRBJ2-5; D is possibly TRBD2 (6 bases). Material: peripheral blood. This receptor was taken from a man between 60 and 75 years old with acute or convalescent COVID-19. The CDR3 DNA sequence: TGTGCCAGCAGCTTACGACTAGATGGGCGAGAGACCCAGTACTTC. It codes for CASSLRLDGRETQYF. Using reference TRBV7-2 and TRBJ2-5 for the parts outside the CDR3, the full variable domain is GAGVSQSPSNKVTEKGKDVELRCDPISGHTALYWYRQSLGQGLEFLIYFQGNSAPDKSGLPSDRFSAERTGGSVSTLTIQRTQQEDSAVYLCASSLRLDGRETQYFGPGTRLLVL.